This is a list of T cell receptor beta chains from one sample in a study of T-cell reconstitution after alpha-beta-depleted transplantation in children. TCRdb re-derived calls from the PCR reads in MiXCR, one entry per CDR3 protein. Altogether 250,000 to 350,000 distinct CDR3 sequences are present, 9.9% being singletons, with the ten largest covering over 9%. The specimen was PBMCs from the stem cell graft donor, collected from the stem cell graft. These TCRs come from a human donor who donated a stem cell graft to a child with SCID. CDR3s include the opening cysteine and the closing phenylalanine or tryptophan. A D gene is named only where the DNA matches it firmly. Rows give clone size only sometimes, using once, few, many, or a class for an expanded clone.

V,D,size,J,DNA,CDR3
TRBV4-2,NA,few,TRBJ2-2,TGTGCCAGCAGCCAACAGACAGGCAACACCGGGGAGCTGTTTTTT,CASSQQTGNTGELFF
TRBV5-1,NA,NA,TRBJ2-3,TGCGCCAGCAGCTTGGAGGGTAAGAGTACAGATACGCAGTATTTT,CASSLEGKSTDTQYF
TRBV20-1,NA,few,TRBJ2-5,TGCAGTGCGGTGTGGGAGCTTCAAGAGACCCAGTACTTC,CSAVWELQETQYF
TRBV10-3,NA,many,TRBJ2-5,TGTGCCATCAGTGAGCGCGGGACATCGGAGACCCAGTACTTC,CAISERGTSETQYF
TRBV5-1,NA,many,TRBJ1-1,TGCGCCAGCAGCTTGTTAGCAGGCATGAACACTGAAGCTTTCTTT,CASSLLAGMNTEAFF
TRBV20-1,NA,NA,TRBJ2-1,TGCAGTCAGGACAGATACAATGAGCAGTTCTTC,CSQDRYNEQFF
TRBV4-1,NA,NA,TRBJ2-2,TGCGCCAGCAGCCTCTCAGGGGGGGGCTCCGGGGAGCTGTTTTTT,CASSLSGGGSGELFF
TRBV3-1,NA,NA,TRBJ1-4,TGTGCCAGCAGCCCCTACTCAGCGTCAACTAATGAAAAACTGTTTTTT,CASSPYSASTNEKLFF
TRBV20-1,TRBD2,NA,TRBJ2-3,TGCAGTGCTAGGAGCGGGGGATACACAGATACGCAGTATTTT,CSARSGGYTDTQYF
TRBV9,NA,NA,TRBJ2-1,TGTGCCAGCACCTCGGTGGGGGCCGTGGGGAATGAGCAGTTCTTC,CASTSVGAVGNEQFF
TRBV6-4,TRBD2,few,TRBJ2-3,TGTGCCAGCAGTGTAACGGCTAGCGGGGGGGCTGATACGCAGTATTTT,CASSVTASGGADTQYF
TRBV4-1,NA,many,TRBJ2-3,TGCGCCAGCAGCCAGAGGGTGAGCGACACAGATACGCAGTATTTT,CASSQRVSDTDTQYF
TRBV20-1,TRBD1,few,TRBJ2-7,TGCAGTGCTAGAGGAACAGGGGTCTCCTACGAGCAGTACTTC,CSARGTGVSYEQYF
TRBV20-1,NA,many,TRBJ2-5,TGCAGTGCTAGACGGGACCAAGAGACCCAGTACTTC,CSARRDQETQYF
TRBV27,TRBD2,few,TRBJ2-7,TGTGCCAGCAGGGGAGCGGGGGGGTCCTACGAGCAGTACTTC,CASRGAGGSYEQYF
TRBV10-1,TRBD2,NA,TRBJ2-7,TGCGCCAGCAGTGATGGGCCAGCGGGGGGAGCCTACGAGCAGTACTTC,CASSDGPAGGAYEQYF
TRBV7-9,TRBD1,few,TRBJ2-7,TGTGCCAGCAGCTTGGGACAGGGGGCTTACTACGAGCAGTACTTC,CASSLGQGAYYEQYF
TRBV20-1,NA,once,TRBJ2-3,TGCAGTGCTAGCAGCATGCGCACAGATACGCAGTATTTT,CSASSMRTDTQYF
TRBV12-3/TRBV12-4,NA,few,TRBJ2-2,TGTGCCAGCAGTCTATACCGGGCCGGGGAGCTGTTTTTT,CASSLYRAGELFF
TRBV4-1,NA,many,TRBJ2-3,TGCGCCAGCAGCCAAACCGAGATTAGCACAGATACGCAGTATTTT,CASSQTEISTDTQYF